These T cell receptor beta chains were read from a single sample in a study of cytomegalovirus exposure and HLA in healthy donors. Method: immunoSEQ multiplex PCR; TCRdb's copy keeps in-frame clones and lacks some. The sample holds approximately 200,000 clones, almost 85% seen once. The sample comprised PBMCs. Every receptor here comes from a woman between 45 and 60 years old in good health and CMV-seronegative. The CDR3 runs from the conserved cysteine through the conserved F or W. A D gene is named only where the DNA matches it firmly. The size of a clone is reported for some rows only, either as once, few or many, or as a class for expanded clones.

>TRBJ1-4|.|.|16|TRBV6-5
TGTGCCAGCAGTTCGGGAGCGGGGGCCTTTGGTGAAAAACTGTTTTTT
CASSSGAGAFGEKLFF
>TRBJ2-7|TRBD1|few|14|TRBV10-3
TGTGCCAGCGGACAGGACGCCCTCGGGGACGAGCAGTACTTC
CASGQDALGDEQYF
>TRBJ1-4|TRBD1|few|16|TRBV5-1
TGCGCCAGCAGCGACGACAGGGCCGGAATAATGCGAAAACTGTTTTTT
CASSDDRAGIMRKLFF
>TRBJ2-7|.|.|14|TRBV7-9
TGTTCCAGCAGCTTAGGCCAAGCTCCCTACGAGCAGTACTTC
CSSSLGQAPYEQYF
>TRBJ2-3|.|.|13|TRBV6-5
TGTGCCAGCAGTTATAGTGAAACAGATACGCAGTATTTT
CASSYSETDTQYF
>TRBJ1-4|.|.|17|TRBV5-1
TGCGCCAGCAGCTTGTTATGGCCAGGGGATCCTAATGAAAAACTGTTTTTT
CASSLLWPGDPNEKLFF
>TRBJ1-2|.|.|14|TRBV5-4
TGTGCCAGCAGCTTCCTACAGGGAAACTATGGCTACACCTTC
CASSFLQGNYGYTF
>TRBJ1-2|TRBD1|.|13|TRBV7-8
TGTGCCAGCAGCTCGACAGGGCTTTATGGCTACACCTTC
CASSSTGLYGYTF
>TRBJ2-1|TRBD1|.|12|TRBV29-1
TGCAGCGTTAAACAGGGGGACAATGAGCAGTTCTTC
CSVKQGDNEQFF
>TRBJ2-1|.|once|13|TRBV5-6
TGTGCCAGCAGCTTTTACGGGAACAATGAGCAGTTCTTC
CASSFYGNNEQFF
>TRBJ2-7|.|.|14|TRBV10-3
TGTGCCATCAGTCGGGGTAGCGGCACCTACGAGCAGTACTTC
CAISRGSGTYEQYF
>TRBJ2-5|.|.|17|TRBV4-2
TGTGCCAGCAGCACGACTCCGGGACTCCCGGGGTCAGAGACCCAGTACTTC
CASSTTPGLPGSETQYF
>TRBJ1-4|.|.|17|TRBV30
TGTGCCTGGAGTGTTGGGGGGGGACTTGCAACTAATGAAAAACTGTTTTTT
CAWSVGGGLATNEKLFF
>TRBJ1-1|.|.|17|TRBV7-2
TGTGCCAGCACCCAGCGGGCGGATTTAAGGGTGAACACTGAAGCTTTCTTT
CASTQRADLRVNTEAFF
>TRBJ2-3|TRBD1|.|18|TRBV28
TGTGCCAGCAGGCTGTGGTCCTGGGACAGGGGGAAGACAGATACGCAGTATTTT
CASRLWSWDRGKTDTQYF
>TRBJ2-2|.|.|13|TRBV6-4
TGTGCCAGCAGCCCCGGAGGGGCCGGGGAGCTGTTTTTT
CASSPGGAGELFF
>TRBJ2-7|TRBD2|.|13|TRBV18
TGTGCCAGCTCACCAGGACTAGCGGGCGAGCAGTACTTC
CASSPGLAGEQYF
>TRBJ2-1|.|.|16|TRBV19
TGTGCCAGTAGTCGTGAACAGGGTGTGCCCTACAATGAGCAGTTCTTC
CASSREQGVPYNEQFF
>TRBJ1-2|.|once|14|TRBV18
TGTGCCAGCTCACCACCGCCGGGGTACTATGGCTACACCTTC
CASSPPPGYYGYTF
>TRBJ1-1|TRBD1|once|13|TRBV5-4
TGTGCCAGCAGCTCCTGGACAGGGAGGGAAGCTTTCTTT
CASSSWTGREAFF
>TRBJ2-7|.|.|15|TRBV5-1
TGCGCCAGTATCTTCAAGCAGAAGGCGGCATACGAGCAGTACTTC
CASIFKQKAAYEQYF
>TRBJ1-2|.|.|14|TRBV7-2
TGTGCCAGCAGCTCGTTAGGGGGGGACTATGGCTACACCTTC
CASSSLGGDYGYTF
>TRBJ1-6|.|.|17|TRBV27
TGTGCCAGCAGTTTATACAGGGCGACCTCCTATAATTCACCCCTCCACTTT
CASSLYRATSYNSPLHF
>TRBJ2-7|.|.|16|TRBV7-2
TGTGCCAGCAGCTCACCCCCCTTAGGACAGACCGCCGAGCAGTACTTC
CASSSPPLGQTAEQYF
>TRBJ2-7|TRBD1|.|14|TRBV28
TGTGCCAGCAGTTCCCAGACAGGGGGCCACGAGCAGTACTTC
CASSSQTGGHEQYF
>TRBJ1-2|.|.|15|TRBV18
TGTGCCAGCTCACCAGCGCAGGGAGGCTCGTTGGGCTACACCTTC
CASSPAQGGSLGYTF
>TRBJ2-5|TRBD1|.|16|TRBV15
TGTGCCACCAGCAGAGATTGGATACAGGGGGCAGAGACCCAGTACTTC
CATSRDWIQGAETQYF
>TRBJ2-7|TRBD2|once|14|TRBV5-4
TGTGCCAGCAGTTCCGGGACTAACTCCTACGAGCAGTACTTC
CASSSGTNSYEQYF
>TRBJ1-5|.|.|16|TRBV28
TGTGCCAGCAGTCCTAATGGAGGGTTGCGCAATCAGCCCCAGCATTTT
CASSPNGGLRNQPQHF